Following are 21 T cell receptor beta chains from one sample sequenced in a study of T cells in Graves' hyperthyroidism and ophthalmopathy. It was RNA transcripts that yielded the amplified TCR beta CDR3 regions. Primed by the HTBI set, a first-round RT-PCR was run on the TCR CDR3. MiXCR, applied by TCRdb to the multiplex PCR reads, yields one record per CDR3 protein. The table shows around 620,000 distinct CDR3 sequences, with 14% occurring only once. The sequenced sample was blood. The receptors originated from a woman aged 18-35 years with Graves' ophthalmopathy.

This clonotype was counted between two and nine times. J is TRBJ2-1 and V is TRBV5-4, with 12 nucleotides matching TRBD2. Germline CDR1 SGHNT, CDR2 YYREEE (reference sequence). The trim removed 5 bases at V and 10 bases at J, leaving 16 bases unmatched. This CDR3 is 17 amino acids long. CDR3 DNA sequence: TGTGCCAGCAGTCCGGGTTTACTAGCGGGAGGACTCCAAGAGCAGTTCTTC. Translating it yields CASSPGLLAGGLQEQFF.

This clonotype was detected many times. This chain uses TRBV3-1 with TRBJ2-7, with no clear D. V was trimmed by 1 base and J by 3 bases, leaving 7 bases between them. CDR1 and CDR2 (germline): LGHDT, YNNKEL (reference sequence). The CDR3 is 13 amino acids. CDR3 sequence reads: CASSQVSDYEQYF. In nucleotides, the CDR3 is TGTGCCAGCAGCCAAGTCTCGGACTACGAGCAGTACTTC.

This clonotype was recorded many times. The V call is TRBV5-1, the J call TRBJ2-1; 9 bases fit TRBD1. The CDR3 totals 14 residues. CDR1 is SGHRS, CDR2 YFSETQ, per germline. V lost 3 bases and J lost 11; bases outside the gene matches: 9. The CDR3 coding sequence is TGCGCCAGCAGCTCGAGGACAGGGGAAGTTCAGCAGTTCTTC. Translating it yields CASSSRTGEVQQFF.

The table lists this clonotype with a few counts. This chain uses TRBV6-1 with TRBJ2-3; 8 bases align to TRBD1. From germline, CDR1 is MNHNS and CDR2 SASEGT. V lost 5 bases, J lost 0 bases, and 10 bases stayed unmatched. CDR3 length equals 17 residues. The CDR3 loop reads CASSPDMTGASTDTQYF. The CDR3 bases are TGTGCCAGCAGTCCGGATATGACAGGGGCTAGCACAGATACGCAGTATTTT.

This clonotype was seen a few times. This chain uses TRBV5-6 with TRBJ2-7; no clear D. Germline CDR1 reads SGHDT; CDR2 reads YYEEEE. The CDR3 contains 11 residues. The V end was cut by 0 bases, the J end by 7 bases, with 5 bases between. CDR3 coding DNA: TGTGCCAGCAGCTTGGAAAGGGAGCAGTACTTC. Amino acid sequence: CASSLEREQYF.

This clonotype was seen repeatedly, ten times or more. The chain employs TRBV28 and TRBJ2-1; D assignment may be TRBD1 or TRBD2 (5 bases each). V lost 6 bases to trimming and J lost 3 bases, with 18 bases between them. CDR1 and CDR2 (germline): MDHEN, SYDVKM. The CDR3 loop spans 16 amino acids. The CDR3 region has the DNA TGTGCCAGCAGCGACCCGAGGGACGGACGCTACAATGAGCAGTTCTTC. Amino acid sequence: CASSDPRDGRYNEQFF.

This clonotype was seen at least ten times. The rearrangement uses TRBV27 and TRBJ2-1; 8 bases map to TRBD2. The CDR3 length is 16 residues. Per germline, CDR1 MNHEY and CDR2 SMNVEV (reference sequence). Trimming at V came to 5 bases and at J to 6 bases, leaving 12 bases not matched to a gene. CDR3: CASSPRVGGRTNEQFF. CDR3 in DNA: TGTGCCAGCAGTCCCAGGGTCGGCGGGAGGACCAATGAGCAGTTCTTC.

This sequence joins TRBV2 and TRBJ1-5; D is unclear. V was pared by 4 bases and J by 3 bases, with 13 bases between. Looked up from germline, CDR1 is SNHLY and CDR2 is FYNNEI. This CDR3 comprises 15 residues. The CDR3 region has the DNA TGTGCCAGCAGTGGCTTCCAGGAGATCAATCAGCCCCAGCATTTT. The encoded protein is CASSGFQEINQPQHF.

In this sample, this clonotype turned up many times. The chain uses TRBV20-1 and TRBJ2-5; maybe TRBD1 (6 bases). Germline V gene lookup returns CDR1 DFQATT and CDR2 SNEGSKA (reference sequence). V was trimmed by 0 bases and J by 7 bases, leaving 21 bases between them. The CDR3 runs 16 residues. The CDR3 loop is CSARDPGSQGWRTQYF. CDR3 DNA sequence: TGCAGTGCTAGAGATCCGGGCTCACAGGGATGGCGGACCCAGTACTTC.

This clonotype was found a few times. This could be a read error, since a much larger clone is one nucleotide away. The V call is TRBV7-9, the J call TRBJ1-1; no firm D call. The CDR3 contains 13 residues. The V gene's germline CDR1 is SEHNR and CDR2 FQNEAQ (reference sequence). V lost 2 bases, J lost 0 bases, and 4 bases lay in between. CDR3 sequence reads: CASSLPMNTEAFF. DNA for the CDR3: TGTGCCAGCAGCTTACCCATGAACACTGAAGCTTTCTTT.

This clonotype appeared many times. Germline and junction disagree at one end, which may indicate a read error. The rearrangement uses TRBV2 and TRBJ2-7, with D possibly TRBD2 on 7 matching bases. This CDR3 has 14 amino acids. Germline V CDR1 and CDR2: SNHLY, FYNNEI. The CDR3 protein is CASSEGGGGYEQYF. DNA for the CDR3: TGCGCCAGCAGTGAAGGGGGAGGGGGCTACGAGCAGTACTTC.

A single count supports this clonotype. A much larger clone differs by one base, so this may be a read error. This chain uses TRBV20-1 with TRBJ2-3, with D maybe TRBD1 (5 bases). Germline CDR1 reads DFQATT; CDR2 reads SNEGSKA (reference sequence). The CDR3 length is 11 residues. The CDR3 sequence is CSVDLTGTQYF. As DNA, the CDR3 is TGCAGTGTGGACCTCACAGGTACGCAGTATTTT.

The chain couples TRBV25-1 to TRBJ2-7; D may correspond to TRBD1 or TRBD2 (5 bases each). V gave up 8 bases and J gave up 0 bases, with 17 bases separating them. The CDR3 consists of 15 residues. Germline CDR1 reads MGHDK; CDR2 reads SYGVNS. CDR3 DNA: TGTGCCAGCTCCTCCGGGACCGCCGGCTCCTACGAGCAGTACTTC. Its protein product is CASSSGTAGSYEQYF.

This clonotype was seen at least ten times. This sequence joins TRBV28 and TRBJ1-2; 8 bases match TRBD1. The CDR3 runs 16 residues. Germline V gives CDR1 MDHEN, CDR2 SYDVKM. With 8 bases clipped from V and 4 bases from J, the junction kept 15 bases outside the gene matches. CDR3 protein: CASDNSHGQGSYGYTF. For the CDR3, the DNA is TGTGCCAGCGATAACAGCCACGGACAGGGCTCCTATGGCTACACCTTC.

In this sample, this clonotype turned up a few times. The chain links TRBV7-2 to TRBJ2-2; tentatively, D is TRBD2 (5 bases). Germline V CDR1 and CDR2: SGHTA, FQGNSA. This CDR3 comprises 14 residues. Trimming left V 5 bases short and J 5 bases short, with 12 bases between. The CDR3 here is CASSPLGPTGELFF. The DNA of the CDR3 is TGTGCCAGCAGCCCACTAGGGCCGACCGGGGAGCTGTTTTTT.

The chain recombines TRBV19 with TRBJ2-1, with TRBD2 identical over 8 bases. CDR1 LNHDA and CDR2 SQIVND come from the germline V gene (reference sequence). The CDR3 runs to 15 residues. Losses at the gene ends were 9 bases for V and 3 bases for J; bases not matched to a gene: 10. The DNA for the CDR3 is TGTGCCAGCACAGCAGCGGGGGCAAACTACAATGAGCAGTTCTTC. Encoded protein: CASTAAGANYNEQFF. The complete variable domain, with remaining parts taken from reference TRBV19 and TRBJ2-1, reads DGGITQSPKYLFRKEGQNVTLSCEQNLNHDAMYWYRQDPGQGLRLIYYSQIVNDFQKGDIAEGYSVSREKKESFPLTVTSAQKNPTAFYLCASTAAGANYNEQFFGPGTRLTVL.

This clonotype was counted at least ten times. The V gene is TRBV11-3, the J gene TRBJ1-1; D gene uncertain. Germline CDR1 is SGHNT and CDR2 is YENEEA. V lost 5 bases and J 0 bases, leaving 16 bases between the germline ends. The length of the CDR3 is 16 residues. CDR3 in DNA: TGTGCCAGCAGCCCCTTTTTCGGGGAGATGAACACTGAAGCTTTCTTT. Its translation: CASSPFFGEMNTEAFF.

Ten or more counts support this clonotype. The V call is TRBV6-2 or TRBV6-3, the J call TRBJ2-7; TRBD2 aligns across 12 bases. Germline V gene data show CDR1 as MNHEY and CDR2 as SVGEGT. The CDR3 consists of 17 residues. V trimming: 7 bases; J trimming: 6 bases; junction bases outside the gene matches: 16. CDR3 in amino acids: CASIPSATSGSSAEQYF. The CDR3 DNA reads TGTGCCAGCATCCCATCGGCGACTAGCGGGAGTTCCGCCGAGCAGTACTTC.

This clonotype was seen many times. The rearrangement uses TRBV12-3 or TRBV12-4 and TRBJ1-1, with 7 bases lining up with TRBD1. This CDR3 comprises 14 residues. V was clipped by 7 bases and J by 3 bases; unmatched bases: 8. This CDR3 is CASTPLQGYTEAFF. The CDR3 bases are TGTGCCAGCACACCATTACAGGGGTACACTGAAGCTTTCTTT.

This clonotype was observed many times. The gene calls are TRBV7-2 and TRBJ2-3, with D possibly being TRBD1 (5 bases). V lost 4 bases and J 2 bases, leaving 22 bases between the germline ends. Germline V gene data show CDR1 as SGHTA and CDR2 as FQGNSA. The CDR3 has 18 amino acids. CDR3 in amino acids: CASSSGRAVNPITDTQYF. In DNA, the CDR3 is TGTGCCAGCAGCTCAGGGCGAGCCGTAAACCCGATCACAGATACGCAGTATTTT.

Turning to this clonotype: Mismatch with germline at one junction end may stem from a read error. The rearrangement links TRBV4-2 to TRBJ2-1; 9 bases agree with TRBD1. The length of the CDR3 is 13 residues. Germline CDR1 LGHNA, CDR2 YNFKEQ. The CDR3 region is CASSQTGGNEQSF. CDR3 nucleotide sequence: TGTGCCAGCAGCCAAACAGGGGGCAATGAGCAGTCCTTC.